The rows below give T cell receptor beta chains drawn from one sample of a study of blood T cell repertoires in COVID-19. Profiled with immunoSEQ multiplex PCR; TCRdb holds only in-frame clones, not every one. Of roughly 180,000 clones listed, 75% to 90% were seen once; the top ten hold around 7.8%. Sequences were obtained from peripheral blood. Receptors were obtained from a woman in her sixties or seventies with acute or convalescent COVID-19. The CDR3 runs from the conserved cysteine through the conserved F or W.

V gene: TRBV3-1/TRBV3-2; CDR3 protein: CASSQESQGPNYGYTF
V gene: TRBV27; CDR3 protein: CASSTHASGTGNEQFF
V gene: TRBV14; CDR3 protein: CASRQASGSRTDTQYF
V gene: TRBV7-8; CDR3 protein: CASSLSRQYEQYF
V gene: TRBV18; CDR3 protein: CASCGTLVTYNEQFF
V gene: TRBV28; CDR3 protein: CASLAGGLNEQFF
V gene: TRBV5-5; CDR3 protein: CASSLNSATNEKLFF
V gene: TRBV7-3; CDR3 protein: CASSRGQGQPQHF
V gene: TRBV6-5; CDR3 protein: CAVDKTYGYTF
V gene: TRBV5-1; CDR3 protein: CASSLEYRGWGTF
V gene: TRBV24-1; CDR3 protein: CATSDDRTGGQHF
V gene: TRBV15; CDR3 protein: CATSSGLAGNNEQFF
V gene: TRBV12-5; CDR3 protein: CASGLGTAGSGGYTF
V gene: TRBV15; CDR3 protein: CATSINADRVGTDTQYF
V gene: TRBV2; CDR3 protein: CASRGTDYGYTF
V gene: TRBV3-1/TRBV3-2; CDR3 protein: CASSPGTHQSNEQFF
V gene: TRBV5-6; CDR3 protein: CASSFPGVASGNNEQFF
V gene: TRBV6-5; CDR3 protein: CASRRDSTSIYF
V gene: TRBV21-1; CDR3 protein: CASSKRLQGHNYGYTF
V gene: TRBV30; CDR3 protein: CAWSVTRRVNTEAFF
V gene: TRBV28; CDR3 protein: CASSFLAEETQYF
V gene: TRBV6-5; CDR3 protein: CASSPRLAGALEQFF
V gene: TRBV29-1; CDR3 protein: CSVKDRGNSPLHF
V gene: TRBV14; CDR3 protein: CASSVGRSLLVGAFF
V gene: TRBV7-3; CDR3 protein: CASSPGTGSNEQFF
V gene: TRBV5-1; CDR3 protein: CASSLGAEGTEAFF
V gene: TRBV5-8; CDR3 protein: CASSLLRYEQYF
V gene: TRBV19; CDR3 protein: CASSPDSVAGQETQYF
V gene: TRBV7-9; CDR3 protein: CASSYPTGSGELFF
V gene: TRBV7-6; CDR3 protein: CASSPGTVGNTIYF
V gene: TRBV3-1/TRBV3-2; CDR3 protein: CASSPTGGEQFF
V gene: TRBV5-1; CDR3 protein: CASSVVGVTDTQYF
V gene: TRBV5-1; CDR3 protein: CASSLSPWDRKLYGYTF
V gene: TRBV7-8; CDR3 protein: CASSPQALSGNTIYF
V gene: TRBV18; CDR3 protein: CASSPFENQPQHF
V gene: TRBV7-2; CDR3 protein: CASSIYTGRGYRANYGYTF
V gene: TRBV9; CDR3 protein: CASSFLPGTSGSGEQFF
V gene: TRBV11-3; CDR3 protein: CASSVKETQYF
V gene: TRBV2; CDR3 protein: CASTGETSQPQHF
V gene: TRBV30; CDR3 protein: CAWEGDRGTIQYF
V gene: TRBV24-1; CDR3 protein: CATSGDSYNEQFF
V gene: TRBV6-5; CDR3 protein: CASKQNRDNSPLHF
V gene: TRBV20-1; CDR3 protein: CSASGMSAGGPYNEQFF
V gene: TRBV10-2; CDR3 protein: CASSILGQSSLGNTIYF
V gene: TRBV21-1; CDR3 protein: CASSKEGSEQETQYF
V gene: TRBV27; CDR3 protein: CASSLRDRDSPLHF
V gene: TRBV7-3; CDR3 protein: CASSSTGSEQFF
V gene: TRBV7-2; CDR3 protein: CASSLSGGPNYGYTF
V gene: TRBV5-6; CDR3 protein: CASSLTGTGGYQPQHF
V gene: TRBV7-3; CDR3 protein: CASSLSASGRYSYNEQFF
V gene: TRBV25-1; CDR3 protein: CASSERGHGETQYF